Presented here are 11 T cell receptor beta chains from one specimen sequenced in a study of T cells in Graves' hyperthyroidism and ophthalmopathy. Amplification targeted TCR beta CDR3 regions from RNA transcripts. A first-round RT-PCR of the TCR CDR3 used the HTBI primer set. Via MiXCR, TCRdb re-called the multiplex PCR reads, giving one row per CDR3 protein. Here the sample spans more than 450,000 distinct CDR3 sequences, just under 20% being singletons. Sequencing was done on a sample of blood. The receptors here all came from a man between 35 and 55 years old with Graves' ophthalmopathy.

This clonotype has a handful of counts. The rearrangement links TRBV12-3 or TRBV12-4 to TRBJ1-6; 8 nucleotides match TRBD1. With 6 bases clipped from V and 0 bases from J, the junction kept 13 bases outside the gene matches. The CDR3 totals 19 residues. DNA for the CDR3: TGTGCCAGCAGGCCCGACAGGGGAGACAAGAGCTCCTATAATTCACCCCTCCACTTT. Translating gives CASRPDRGDKSSYNSPLHF.

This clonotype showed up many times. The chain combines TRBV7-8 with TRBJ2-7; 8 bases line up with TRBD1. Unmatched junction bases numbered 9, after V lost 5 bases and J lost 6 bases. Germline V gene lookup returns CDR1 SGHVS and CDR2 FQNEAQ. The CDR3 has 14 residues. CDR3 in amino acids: CASSPDRGGSEQYF. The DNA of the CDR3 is TGTGCCAGCAGCCCCGACAGGGGCGGTAGCGAGCAGTACTTC.

CDR3 DNA sequence: TGTGCCAGCTCGCCGGGACAGGGATTAGAGGAGTACTTC. Amino acid sequence: CASSPGQGLEEYF. The chain carries TRBV7-8 and TRBJ2-7; TRBD1 matches 9 bases. CDR1 SGHVS and CDR2 FQNEAQ come from the germline V gene. This CDR3 spans 13 amino acids. Unmatched junction bases numbered 13, after V lost 8 bases and J lost 11 bases.

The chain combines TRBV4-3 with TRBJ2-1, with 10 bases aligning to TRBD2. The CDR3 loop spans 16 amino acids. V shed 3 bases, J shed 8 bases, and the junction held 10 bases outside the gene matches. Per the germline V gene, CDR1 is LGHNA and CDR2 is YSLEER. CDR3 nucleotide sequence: TGCGCCAGCAGCCAGGAAAGCGGGAGGGCTTTCCATGAGCAGTTCTTC. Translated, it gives CASSQESGRAFHEQFF.

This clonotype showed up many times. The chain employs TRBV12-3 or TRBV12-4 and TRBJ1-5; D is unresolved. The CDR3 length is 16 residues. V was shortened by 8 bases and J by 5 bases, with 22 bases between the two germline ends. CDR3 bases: TGTGCCAGCTCCCCGTTGGCGCGGGGTTCCGATCAGCCCCAGCATTTT. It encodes CASSPLARGSDQPQHF.

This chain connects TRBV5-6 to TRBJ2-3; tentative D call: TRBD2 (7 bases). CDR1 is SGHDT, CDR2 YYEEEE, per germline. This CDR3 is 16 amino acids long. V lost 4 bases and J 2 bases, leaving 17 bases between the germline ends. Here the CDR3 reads CASSHRGGGYTDTQYF. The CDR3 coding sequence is TGTGCCAGCAGCCATAGGGGGGGGGGATACACAGATACGCAGTATTTT.

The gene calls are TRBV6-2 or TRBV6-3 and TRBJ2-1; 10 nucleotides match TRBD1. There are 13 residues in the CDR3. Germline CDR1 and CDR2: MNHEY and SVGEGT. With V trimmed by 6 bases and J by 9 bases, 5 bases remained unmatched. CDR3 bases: TGTGCCAGCAGAAGACAGGGGGCTTTTGAGCAGTTCTTC. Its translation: CASRRQGAFEQFF.

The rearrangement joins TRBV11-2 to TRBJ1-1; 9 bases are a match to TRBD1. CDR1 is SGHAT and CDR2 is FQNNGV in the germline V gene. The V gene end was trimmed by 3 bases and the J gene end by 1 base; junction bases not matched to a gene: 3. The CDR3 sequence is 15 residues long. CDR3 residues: CASSFRTGANTEAFF. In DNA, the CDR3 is TGTGCCAGCAGCTTCCGGACAGGGGCGAACACTGAAGCTTTCTTT.

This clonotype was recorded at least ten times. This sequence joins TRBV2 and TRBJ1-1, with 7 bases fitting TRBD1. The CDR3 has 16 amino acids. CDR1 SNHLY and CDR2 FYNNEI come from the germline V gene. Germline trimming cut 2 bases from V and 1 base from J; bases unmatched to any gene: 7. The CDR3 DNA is TGTGCCAGCAGTGAACGAGACAGGGTTTGGAACACTGAAGCTTTCTTT. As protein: CASSERDRVWNTEAFF.

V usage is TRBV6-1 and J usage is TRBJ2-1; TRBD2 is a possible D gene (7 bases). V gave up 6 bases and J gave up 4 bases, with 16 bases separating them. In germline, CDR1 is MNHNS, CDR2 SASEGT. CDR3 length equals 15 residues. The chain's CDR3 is CASRPRGGMYNEQFF. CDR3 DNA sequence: TGTGCCAGCAGGCCAAGGGGGGGGATGTACAATGAGCAGTTCTTC.

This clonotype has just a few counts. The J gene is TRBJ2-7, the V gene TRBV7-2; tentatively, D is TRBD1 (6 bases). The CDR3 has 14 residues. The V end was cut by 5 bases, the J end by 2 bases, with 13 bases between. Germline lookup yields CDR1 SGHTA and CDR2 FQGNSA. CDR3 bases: TGTGCCAGCAGCCAAAAACAGGGCCCCTACGAGCAGTACTTC. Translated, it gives CASSQKQGPYEQYF. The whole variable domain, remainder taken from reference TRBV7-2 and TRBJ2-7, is GAGVSQSPSNKVTEKGKDVELRCDPISGHTALYWYRQSLGQGLEFLIYFQGNSAPDKSGLPSDRFSAERTGGSVSTLTIQRTQQEDSAVYLCASSQKQGPYEQYFGPGTRLTVT.